This T cell receptor (beta chain) was found in a study of Graves' ophthalmopathy and Graves' hyperthyroidism (dated by TCRdb to 2017 to 2018). Regarding the complete study: Peripheral blood was collected at initial diagnosis, before any treatment. To explore V-J signatures distinguishing ophthalmopathy from hyperthyroidism, a discovery set of about a hundred patients (more than 40 ophthalmopathy, 55 to 60 stable hyperthyroidism) was enrolled. An independent validation cohort comprised 18 hyperthyroidism patients and 15 to 17 patients who later progressed from hyperthyroidism to ophthalmopathy. Once sampling was done, hyperthyroidism patients were given methimazole at a starting dose of 30 mg daily, while ophthalmopathy patients were given high-dose intravenous methylprednisolone. In five or six hyperthyroidism patients, the T-cell repertoires found in thyroid tissue were compared with those found in blood. The study used TCR beta repertoire signatures to distinguish Graves' ophthalmopathy from Graves' hyperthyroidism and to predict progression to ophthalmopathy. In total, some 130 blood samples were TCR-sequenced: approximately 42 ophthalmopathy, approximately 75 hyperthyroidism and some 17 hyperthyroidism-to-ophthalmopathy patients.

Ophthalmopathy patients were characterized by moderately to severely active disease, a Clinical Activity Score of at least 3, a NOSPECS grade of at least 4, and a disease duration under 3 months. Patients with other autoimmune diseases, uncontrolled infections, pregnancy or lactation were excluded. Clinical symptoms, serum thyroxine, TRAb, thyroid ultrasound and orbital computed tomography formed the basis of the diagnosis. Using Ficoll-Paque density gradient centrifugation, PBMCs were isolated from about 9.2 ml of fresh peripheral blood. Total RNA was extracted with Trizol reagent and quality-checked on an Agilent 2100 Bioanalyzer. This clonotype occurred many times. Its antigen is currently not known. There are no base qualities to consult, and no much larger clone falls within one base. The study at large found these results: Ophthalmopathy was separated from stable hyperthyroidism by the 13-signature model with 85% to 90% sensitivity and about 81% specificity in cross-validation and with 80%/75% in the test set. In validation, the model predicted ophthalmopathy progression with 55% to 71% sensitivity and around 72% specificity; around twelve predicted patients were CT-confirmed with GO in a median of approximately 6.2 months. Sample size was not statistically predetermined, and group allocation was not concealed from the investigators. Among expanded thyroid clonotypes with frequency above 0.001, most also showed up in blood, which suggests that blood repertoires may reflect the thyroid immune response.

For repertoire sequencing, TCR beta CDR3 regions were amplified from RNA transcripts. A first-round RT-PCR used HTBI primers with the Qiagen OneStep RT-PCR kit, followed by a second-round multiplex PCR, size selection and purification. Sequencing of the libraries was carried out on an Illumina HiSeq2000 in paired-end mode with 100 bp reads. The original methods were these. SOAPnuke was used to process the reads, removing any read that contained adapters or uncalled bases, had a mean Phred below 15, or lacked an exact match to the constant primer or identifier. COPE v1.2.5 was used to merge high-quality paired reads. Each unique nucleotide sequence was treated as a clonotype, and MiTCR v1.1 was used to align the clonotypes to the IMGT TRB V, D and J references. Only V-J combinations with frequency above 0.0001 were analysed, covering approximately 99% of repertoires. A TCR clonal expansion and chaos score per V-J combination was defined as the ratio of F50 clonal expansion to chaos observed in the TCRdist matrix. Features were reduced by Welch's t-statistics and random forest to roughly 14 V-J combinations, which fed a naive Bayes classifier. The similarity between thyroid and blood repertoires was quantified using the Morisita-Horn index. Starting from the raw public reads, TCRdb applied fastp trimming at Q25, assembled clones with MiXCR and retained in-frame beta chains. Merged by CDR3 protein, the rows form single entries marked with the most common genes and DNA. The V and J calls reflect TCRdb's pipeline rather than the authors' work. The sample contains about 740,000 distinct CDR3 sequences, roughly two fifths of them found a single time. The biggest ten clones account for around 40% of the sample.

The CDR1 and CDR2 encoded by the germline V gene are SGDLS and YYNGEE. The CDR3 runs 13 amino acids, cysteine and phenylalanine included. The kept DNA is CDR3 alone, 39 bases in frame from the first base. A distance of 11 bases separates the germline ends of V and J, which lose 6 bases and 7 bases respectively. Sequencing used peripheral blood. This clonotype originated in an adult man with Graves' ophthalmopathy. Recombination linked TRBV9 to TRBJ1-6; the D gene is perhaps TRBD1, on 5 matching bases. The nucleotide sequence reads as follows: TGTGCCAGCACCGCGGGACGGAATTCACCCCTCCACTTT. Its protein product is CASTAGRNSPLHF.